This paragraph reports one TCR beta chain. No antigen is known for it. The CDR3 spans 15 residues. V shed 0 bases and J shed 4 bases, with 13 bases lying between them. Germline lookup yields CDR1 SGHRS and CDR2 YFSETQ. In each case, RNA was isolated and then reverse transcribed into cDNA as the sequencing template. Sequencing was performed with immunoSEQ multiplex PCR; in TCRdb, only in-frame clones are kept and a portion is missing. The sample includes roughly 120,000 clones, around two fifths of them seen just once. The sample belongs to a study of CD8+ T cells in alopecia areata. As for the study in general: Each of the treated patients was given oral tofacitinib, 5 to 10 mg twice daily, for moderate-to-severe alopecia areata.

General study findings and limits: The study found TCR sharing across patients less clear than in mice, possibly for HLA reasons.

Sequencing was done on a sample of CD4+ T cells sorted from blood. The TCR was taken from a human donor with alopecia areata. V and J are TRBV5-1 and TRBJ2-5; TRBD1 or TRBD2 may be the D gene (5 bases each). The CDR3 sequence is CASSLDRGLGETQYF. Here the CDR3 DNA reads TGCGCCAGCAGCTTGGATCGGGGCCTGGGAGAGACCCAGTACTTC.